The 20 T cell receptor beta chains below all came from one sample that was sequenced in a study of shared clonotypes between healthy human individuals. TCRdb keeps only in-frame clones here, not all; method: immunoSEQ multiplex PCR. The repertoire holds about 490,000 clones, with 76% as singletons. Sequencing input: PBMCs. Receptor source: a woman aged 40 to 55 in good health. Some clones in this sample may be carry-over from other donors' samples.

This clone has only a few counts. The rearrangement joins TRBV27 to TRBJ2-4; the match to TRBD1 covers 7 bases. Germline assignment: CDR1 MNHEY and CDR2 SMNVEV (reference sequence). The trim removed 5 bases at V and 9 bases at J, leaving 10 bases unmatched. This CDR3 is built from 14 residues. In nucleotides, the CDR3 is TGTGCCAGCAGTCTCCAGACAGGGTCGGGCATTCAGTACTTC. It encodes CASSLQTGSGIQYF.

The chain employs TRBV7-8 and TRBJ1-1, with a tentative D call TRBD1 (5 bases). V shed 5 bases and J shed 2 bases, with 15 bases lying between them. Germline CDR1 is SGHVS and CDR2 is FQNEAQ. The CDR3 contains 15 residues. The CDR3 nucleotides are TGTGCCAGCAGCATCGTTGGGGGGAGTAACACTGAAGCTTTCTTT. Its protein is CASSIVGGSNTEAFF. Drawing the rest from reference TRBV7-8 and TRBJ1-1, the complete variable domain is GAGVSQSPRYKVAKRGQDVALRCDPISGHVSLFWYQQALGQGPEFLTYFQNEAQLDKSGLPSDRFFAERPEGSVSTLKIQRTQQEDSAVYLCASSIVGGSNTEAFFGQGTRLTVV.

V is TRBV15 and J is TRBJ2-1; D possibly uses TRBD1 or TRBD2 (6 bases each). In germline, CDR1 is LNHNV, CDR2 YYDKDF (reference sequence). V was cut by 3 bases and J by 4 bases, with 16 bases left in between. The CDR3 totals 16 residues. CDR3 sequence: CATSSAGQARYNEQFF. DNA of the CDR3: TGTGCCACCAGCAGCGCGGGACAAGCGAGGTACAATGAGCAGTTCTTC. The full variable domain, in which reference TRBV15 and TRBJ2-1 provide the parts outside the CDR3, is DAMVIQNPRYQVTQFGKPVTLSCSQTLNHNVMYWYQQKSSQAPKLLFHYYDKDFNNEADTPDNFQSRRPNTSFCFLDIRSPGLGDTAMYLCATSSAGQARYNEQFFGPGTRLTVL.

Notes on this clone: A read error is the likely source, as a far larger clone sits one nucleotide away. The same CDR3 can be traced to other DNA sequences in this sample. The DNA of the CDR3 is TGTGCCAGCAGTGAGTTCGGGACAGGGGGCTACGAACAGTACTTC. Protein product: CASSEFGTGGYEQYF. This chain uses TRBV25-1 with TRBJ2-7; 12 bases align to TRBD1. The CDR3 consists of 15 residues. Germline loops: CDR1 MGHDK, CDR2 SYGVNS.

This clone was counted between two and nine times. The J gene is TRBJ2-7, the V gene TRBV14; no firm D call. V was shortened by 0 bases and J by 6 bases, with 3 bases between the two germline ends. The CDR3 consists of 11 residues. Germline loops: CDR1 SGHDN, CDR2 FVKESK. Written as DNA, the CDR3 is TGTGCCAGCAGCCAAGATGTCGAGCAGTACTTC. Translated, it gives CASSQDVEQYF.

This clone was observed a few times. The rearrangement uses TRBV13 and TRBJ2-7, with 8 bases fitting TRBD2. CDR1 and CDR2 (germline): PRHDT, FYEKMQ (reference sequence). This CDR3 comprises 14 residues. The trim removed 3 bases at V and 6 bases at J, leaving 7 bases unmatched. The DNA of the CDR3 is TGTGCCAGCAGCTTTAGCGGGAACCGCCTCGAGCAGTACTTC. Translated, it gives CASSFSGNRLEQYF.

The rearrangement joins TRBV6-5 to TRBJ1-1; TRBD1 might be the D (5 bases). The germline V gene has CDR1 MNHEY and CDR2 SVGAGI. V lost 6 bases, J lost 0 bases, and 11 bases lay in between. The CDR3 is made up of 14 amino acids. This CDR3 reads CASSPGTVNTEAFF. The CDR3 DNA follows: TGTGCCAGCAGCCCCGGGACGGTGAACACTGAAGCTTTCTTT.

The rearrangement uses TRBV5-1 and TRBJ2-1; 7 bases are a match to TRBD2. CDR3 size: 13 residues. V lost 5 bases, J lost 9 bases, and 8 bases stayed unmatched. The germline gives CDR1 SGHRS, CDR2 YFSETQ. The CDR3 is CASRLAEAIEQFF. DNA for the CDR3: TGCGCCAGCAGGCTAGCGGAAGCAATTGAGCAGTTCTTC. The variable domain in full, completed from reference TRBV5-1 and TRBJ2-1, reads KAGVTQTPRYLIKTRGQQVTLSCSPISGHRSVSWYQQTPGQGLQFLFEYFSETQRNKGNFPGRFSGRQFSNSRSEMNVSTLELGDSALYLCASRLAEAIEQFFGPGTRLTVL.

The V and J genes are TRBV29-1 and TRBJ2-2; perhaps TRBD2 as D (6 bases). Germline CDR1 is SQVTM and CDR2 is ANQGSEA. The V end was cut by 6 bases, the J end by 4 bases, with 18 bases between. This CDR3 spans 15 amino acids. CDR3 sequence (DNA): TGCAGCGTAACGCTTAGCGGCCTGGGCACCGGGGAGCTGTTTTTT. This gives the protein CSVTLSGLGTGELFF.

V is TRBV5-1 and J is TRBJ2-6; a weak D match, TRBD1 (6 bases). The CDR3 contains 16 residues. CDR1 is SGHRS, CDR2 YFSETQ, per germline. V lost 4 bases, J lost 4 bases, and 15 bases lay in between. The CDR3 spells CASSINRVAGANVLTF. DNA for the CDR3: TGCGCCAGCAGCATAAACAGGGTGGCGGGGGCCAACGTCCTGACTTTC.

This chain links TRBV18 with TRBJ2-3; 12 nucleotides align to TRBD2. From germline, CDR1 is KGHSH and CDR2 LQKENI. V shed 5 bases and J 2 bases; nucleotides not matched to a gene: 5. This CDR3 is built from 16 residues. CDR3 region: CASSTLAGGPTDTQYF. The CDR3 region has the DNA TGTGCCAGCTCAACACTAGCGGGAGGCCCCACAGATACGCAGTATTTT.

CDR3 region: CSVDTGKEKLFF. CDR3 bases: TGCAGCGTTGATACGGGGAAGGAAAAACTGTTTTTT. The J gene is TRBJ1-4, the V gene TRBV29-1, with D uncertain. The CDR3 is 12 amino acids. Trimming removed 3 bases at V and 8 bases at J, with 10 bases between. Germline CDR1 and CDR2: SQVTM and ANQGSEA.

The chain has TRBV27 and TRBJ2-3; 11 positions match TRBD2. This CDR3 region has 17 residues. Germline CDR1 MNHEY, CDR2 SMNVEV (reference sequence). V shed 8 bases, J shed 0 bases, and the junction held 10 bases outside the gene matches. The CDR3 nucleotides are TGTGCCAGCGTATTTAGCGGGAGGGGGGCTAGCACAGATACGCAGTATTTT. Translating it yields CASVFSGRGASTDTQYF.

The genes are TRBV14 and TRBJ2-2, with 8 bases that match TRBD2. The CDR3 has 14 amino acids. Unmatched junction bases numbered 1, after V lost 0 bases and J lost 7 bases. CDR1 and CDR2 (germline): SGHDN, FVKESK. Here the CDR3 reads CASSQDGTSGELFF. CDR3 coding DNA: TGTGCCAGCAGCCAAGATGGGACTAGCGGGGAGCTGTTTTTT.

The rearrangement joins TRBV25-1 to TRBJ2-1; D uncertain. Trimming took 4 bases from V and 0 from J, leaving 10 bases between them. Looked up from germline, CDR1 is MGHDK and CDR2 is SYGVNS. This CDR3 region has 15 residues. The CDR3 here is CASSVGGLSYNEQFF. The CDR3 region has the DNA TGTGCCAGCAGTGTCGGTGGGCTCTCCTACAATGAGCAGTTCTTC.

The chain carries TRBV2 and TRBJ1-5; the match to TRBD1 covers 8 bases. The CDR3 is 15 amino acids. CDR1 and CDR2 (germline): SNHLY, FYNNEI. J gave up 6 bases and V 6 bases, and 10 bases lay outside the gene matches. CDR3 DNA sequence: TGTGCCAGCAGGAAGGGCAGGGGGCAGGGTCAGCCCCAGCATTTT. Its translation: CASRKGRGQGQPQHF.

The chain is built from TRBV7-3 and TRBJ2-1; the match to TRBD2 covers 9 bases. The trim removed 1 base at V and 9 bases at J, leaving 4 bases unmatched. CDR1 is SGHTA, CDR2 FQGTGA, per germline. This CDR3 has 14 residues. CDR3 DNA sequence: TGTGCCAGCAGCTTAAGGGGACTAGCTTCTGAGCAGTTCTTC. Protein sequence: CASSLRGLASEQFF.

This chain joins TRBV4-3 and TRBJ2-1, with TRBD2 identical over 11 bases. Trimming cost V 4 bases and J 0 bases; bases outside gene matches: 8. The CDR3 contains 18 residues. CDR1 is LGHNA, CDR2 YSLEER, per germline. The CDR3 nucleotides are TGCGCCAGCAGCCGATCGCACACTAGCGGGAGCTCCTACAATGAGCAGTTCTTC. As protein: CASSRSHTSGSSYNEQFF.

The CDR3 loop is CAGSPGLAGVAETQYF. CDR3 nucleotide sequence: TGTGCCGGAAGTCCGGGACTAGCGGGAGTCGCAGAGACCCAGTACTTC. The V call is TRBV28, the J call TRBJ2-5; 14 bases align to TRBD2. The ends lost 11 bases at V and 4 bases at J; junction bases unmatched: 12. CDR3 length: 16 residues. Germline assignment: CDR1 MDHEN and CDR2 SYDVKM.

This clone occurred a few times. CDR3 nucleotide sequence: TGTGCCAGCAGTGGGAGGGACAGAGGCACCGGGGAGCTGTTTTTT. This codes for CASSGRDRGTGELFF. The chain joins TRBV2 to TRBJ2-2; D perhaps matches TRBD1 (7 bases). Germline V lookup: CDR1 SNHLY, CDR2 FYNNEI. Trimming removed 4 bases from V and 4 bases from J, with 13 bases in between. The CDR3 consists of 15 residues.